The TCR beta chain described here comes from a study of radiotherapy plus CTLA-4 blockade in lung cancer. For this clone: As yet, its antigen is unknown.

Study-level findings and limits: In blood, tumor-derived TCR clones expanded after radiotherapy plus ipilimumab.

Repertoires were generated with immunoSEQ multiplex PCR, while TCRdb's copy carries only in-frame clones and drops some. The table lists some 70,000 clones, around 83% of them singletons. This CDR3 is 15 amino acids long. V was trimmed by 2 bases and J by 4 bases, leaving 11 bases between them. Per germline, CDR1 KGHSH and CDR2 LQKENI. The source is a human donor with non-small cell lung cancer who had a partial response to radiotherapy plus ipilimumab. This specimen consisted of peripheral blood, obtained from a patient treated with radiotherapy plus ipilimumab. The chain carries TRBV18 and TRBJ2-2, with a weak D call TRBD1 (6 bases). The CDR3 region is CASSPGQQITGELFF. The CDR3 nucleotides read TGTGCCAGCTCACCAGGACAGCAAATCACCGGGGAGCTGTTTTTT.